A single sample gave rise to the 15 T cell receptor beta chains below, sequenced in a study of T cell repertoires in cytomegalovirus infection. The antigens these receptors bind are not known. TCRdb used MiXCR to reprocess the reads, holding one entry per CDR3 protein. The sample carries roughly 920,000 distinct CDR3 sequences, about a third recorded once. This sample comprised cultured CD8+ T cells from PBMCs, obtained from culture after CMV antigen stimulation. These receptors came from a human donor in good health (CMV status not recorded). Some clones in this sample may be carry-over from other donors' samples.

This clonotype was found a few times. In nucleotides, the CDR3 is TGTGCCAGCAGTTTATGGGGGGCCCACGAGCAGTACTTC. Its translation is CASSLWGAHEQYF. V usage is TRBV27 and J usage is TRBJ2-7; either TRBD1 or TRBD2 may fit D (6 bases each). The ends were cut back, 1 base at V and 5 bases at J, with 9 bases in the middle. Germline CDR1 reads MNHEY; CDR2 reads SMNVEV (reference sequence). The CDR3 spans 13 residues.

This clonotype has only a few counts. The rearrangement uses TRBV12-3 or TRBV12-4 and TRBJ2-2; TRBD2 aligns across 9 bases. V gave up 5 bases and J gave up 4 bases; unmatched junction bases: 8. The CDR3 contains 16 residues. For the CDR3, the DNA is TGTGCCAGCAGTCACGGACTAGCGTCGGGCACCGGGGAGCTGTTTTTT. Its protein product is CASSHGLASGTGELFF.

CDR3 sequence reads: CASSLAFQDSSGTEAFF. The CDR3 nucleotides read TGTGCCAGCAGCTTAGCGTTCCAGGATTCCTCGGGCACTGAAGCTTTCTTT. The rearrangement uses TRBV7-8 and TRBJ1-1; D call uncertain. V lost 0 bases and J 4 bases, leaving 18 bases between the germline ends. CDR3 size: 17 residues. The germline gives CDR1 SGHVS, CDR2 FQNEAQ.

The chain joins TRBV7-9 to TRBJ2-7; 9 bases match TRBD1. J gave up 2 bases and V 5 bases, and 7 bases lay outside the gene matches. The CDR3 is 15 residues long. Germline CDR1 reads SEHNR; CDR2 reads FQNEAQ (reference sequence). The CDR3 DNA is TGTGCCAGCAGCAACATGGGACAGGGTGCCTACGAGCAGTACTTC. It specifies CASSNMGQGAYEQYF.

This clonotype showed up just once. The junction shows a germline mismatch at one end, possibly a read error. This chain connects TRBV27 to TRBJ2-1; a weak D match, TRBD1 (6 bases). This CDR3 has 14 residues. Germline V CDR1 and CDR2: MNHEY, SMNVEV (reference sequence). CDR3 DNA: TGTGCCAACAGTTTTGGCAGGGGAAGCAATGAGCAGTTCTTC. Protein product: CANSFGRGSNEQFF.

This clonotype occurred many times. The CDR3 spells CASSLSGGFNEQFF. In DNA, the CDR3 is TGTGCCAGTAGTCTTAGCGGGGGGTTCAATGAGCAGTTCTTC. The chain joins TRBV19 to TRBJ2-1, with TRBD2 matching over 10 bases. The V segment lost 5 bases and the J segment 6 bases; nucleotides outside the gene matches: 4. The CDR3 consists of 14 residues. Germline assignment: CDR1 LNHDA and CDR2 SQIVND (reference sequence).

This clonotype was observed a few times. V is TRBV6-5 and J is TRBJ1-1; 10 bases fit TRBD1. The CDR3 covers 16 residues. V was clipped by 4 bases and J by 5 bases; unmatched bases: 10. Germline CDR1 and CDR2: MNHEY and SVGAGI. The CDR3 reads CASSFPSGQGWTEAFF. As DNA, the CDR3 is TGTGCCAGCAGTTTCCCGTCGGGACAGGGGTGGACTGAAGCTTTCTTT.

This clonotype is a singleton in its sample. The rearrangement joins TRBV20-1 to TRBJ1-2; unclear D gene. CDR1 and CDR2 (germline): DFQATT, SNEGSKA (reference sequence). CDR3 length: 14 amino acids. V lost 6 bases and J 8 bases, leaving 22 bases between the germline ends. CDR3 nucleotides: TGCAGTGCCCCCAGTTGGGCAGGAGGCGGGGGCTACACCTTC. It yields the protein CSAPSWAGGGGYTF.

This clonotype has at least ten counts. V is TRBV7-2 and J is TRBJ2-3, with a possible D match to TRBD1 (5 bases). The CDR3 runs to 13 residues. Germline CDR1 and CDR2: SGHTA and FQGNSA. V gave up 5 bases and J gave up 7 bases, with 13 bases separating them. CDR3: CASSGRQRHTQYF. The CDR3 DNA follows: TGTGCCAGCAGCGGACGACAGAGACATACGCAGTATTTT. The whole variable domain, remainder taken from reference TRBV7-2 and TRBJ2-3, is GAGVSQSPSNKVTEKGKDVELRCDPISGHTALYWYRQSLGQGLEFLIYFQGNSAPDKSGLPSDRFSAERTGGSVSTLTIQRTQQEDSAVYLCASSGRQRHTQYFGPGTRLTVL.

This clonotype was observed many times. This chain links TRBV5-5 with TRBJ1-2, with D unclear. The germline CDR1 and CDR2 sequences are SGHKS and YYEKEE (reference sequence). CDR3 length: 15 amino acids. With 0 bases removed from V and 0 bases from J, the gap between germline ends came to 9 bases. The CDR3 nucleotides read TGTGCCAGCAGCTTGGGGCCGGCCTCTAACTATGGCTACACCTTC. Translation gives CASSLGPASNYGYTF. Looking up the rest from reference TRBV5-5 and TRBJ1-2 gives the full variable domain: DAGVTQSPTHLIKTRGQQVTLRCSPISGHKSVSWYQQVLGQGPQFIFQYYEKEERGRGNFPDRFSARQFPNYSSELNVNALLLGDSALYLCASSLGPASNYGYTFGSGTRLTVV.

This clonotype was detected only a few times. CDR3 sequence: CASSSLGQPQHF. CDR3 sequence (DNA): TGTGCCAGCAGTAGCCTGGGACAGCCCCAGCATTTT. This chain connects TRBV6-1 to TRBJ1-5; D ambiguous. This CDR3 has 12 residues. Germline CDR1 reads MNHNS; CDR2 reads SASEGT. V was shortened by 5 bases and J by 7 bases, with 9 bases between the two germline ends.

This clonotype was found many times. The V gene is TRBV6-1, the J gene TRBJ2-4; tentatively, D is TRBD2 (6 bases). Germline V lookup: CDR1 MNHNS, CDR2 SASEGT. V was trimmed by 0 bases and J by 15 bases, leaving 30 bases between them. The CDR3 contains 18 residues. The CDR3 loop is CASSEALFGREGIWFPYF. The CDR3 region has the DNA TGTGCCAGCAGTGAAGCACTATTTGGGCGGGAAGGGATTTGGTTTCCGTACTTC.

This clonotype was seen repeatedly, ten times or more. The chain joins TRBV24-1 to TRBJ2-3; 13 nucleotides line up with TRBD2. The V and J ends lost 1 base and 3 bases, in that order; junction bases with no gene match: 6. Germline V lookup: CDR1 KGHDR, CDR2 SFDVKD. This CDR3 region has 18 residues. CDR3 in amino acids: CATSDFHTSGGATDTQYF. The CDR3 DNA is TGTGCCACCAGTGATTTCCATACTAGCGGGGGGGCAACAGATACGCAGTATTTT.

This clonotype was seen more than once but under ten times. CDR3 sequence (DNA): TGTGCCATCAGTGAGTCGGGGTCGCCCGGGGAGCTGTTTTTT. Translation gives CAISESGSPGELFF. This chain uses TRBV10-3 with TRBJ2-2; D gene uncertain. CDR1 and CDR2 from the germline V gene are ENHRY and SYGVKD. Trimming left V 0 bases short and J 6 bases short, with 8 bases between. CDR3 size: 14 residues.

CDR3 residues: CASSGETGVLVYGYTF. CDR3 coding DNA: TGCGCCAGCAGCGGGGAGACAGGGGTCCTCGTCTATGGCTACACCTTC. V and J are TRBV5-1 and TRBJ1-2; 8 bases fit TRBD1. The CDR3 runs 16 residues. Trimming at V came to 4 bases and at J to 4 bases, leaving 12 bases not matched to a gene. Germline CDR1 SGHRS, CDR2 YFSETQ.